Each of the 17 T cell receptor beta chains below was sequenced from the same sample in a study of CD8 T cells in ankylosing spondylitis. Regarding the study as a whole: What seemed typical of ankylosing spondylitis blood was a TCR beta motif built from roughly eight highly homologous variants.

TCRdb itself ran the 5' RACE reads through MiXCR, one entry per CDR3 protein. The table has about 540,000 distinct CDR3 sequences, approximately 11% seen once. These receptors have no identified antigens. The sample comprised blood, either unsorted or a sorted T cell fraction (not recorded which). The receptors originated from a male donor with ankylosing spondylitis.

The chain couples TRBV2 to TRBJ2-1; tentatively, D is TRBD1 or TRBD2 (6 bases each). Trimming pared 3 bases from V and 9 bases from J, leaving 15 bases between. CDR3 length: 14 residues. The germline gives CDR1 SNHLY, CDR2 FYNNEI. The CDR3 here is CASSDLQGLGEQFF. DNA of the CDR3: TGTGCCAGCAGTGACTTACAGGGACTCGGTGAGCAGTTCTTC.

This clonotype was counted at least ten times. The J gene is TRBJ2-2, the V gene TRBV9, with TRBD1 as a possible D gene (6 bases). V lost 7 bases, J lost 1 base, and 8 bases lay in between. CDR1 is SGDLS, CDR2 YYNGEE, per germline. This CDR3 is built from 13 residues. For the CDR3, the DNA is TGTGCCAGCGGGGACAAGAACACCGGGGAGCTGTTTTTT. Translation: CASGDKNTGELFF. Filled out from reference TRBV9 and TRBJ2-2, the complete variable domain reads DSGVTQTPKHLITATGQRVTLRCSPRSGDLSVYWYQQSLDQGLQFLIQYYNGEERAKGNILERFSAQQFPDLHSELNLSSLELGDSALYFCASGDKNTGELFFGEGSRLTVL.

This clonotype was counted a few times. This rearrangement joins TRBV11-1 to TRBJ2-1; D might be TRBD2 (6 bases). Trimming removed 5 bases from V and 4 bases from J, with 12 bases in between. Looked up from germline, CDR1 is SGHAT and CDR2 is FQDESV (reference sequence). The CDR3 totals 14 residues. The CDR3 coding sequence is TGTGCCAGCAGCCCCGGGGACTTTTACAATGAGCAGTTCTTC. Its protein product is CASSPGDFYNEQFF.

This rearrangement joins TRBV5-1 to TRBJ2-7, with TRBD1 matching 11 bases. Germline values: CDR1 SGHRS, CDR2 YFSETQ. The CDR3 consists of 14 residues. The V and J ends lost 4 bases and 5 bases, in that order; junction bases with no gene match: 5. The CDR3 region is CASSRTGGDDEQYV. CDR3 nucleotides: TGCGCCAGCAGCCGGACAGGGGGCGATGACGAGCAGTACGTC.

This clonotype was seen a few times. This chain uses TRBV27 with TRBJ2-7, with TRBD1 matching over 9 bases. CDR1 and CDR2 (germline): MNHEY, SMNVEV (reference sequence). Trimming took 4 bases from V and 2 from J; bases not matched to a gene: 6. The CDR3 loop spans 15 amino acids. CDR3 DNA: TGTGCCAGCAGTTCCTACGGGACAGGGACCTACGAGCAGTACTTC. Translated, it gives CASSSYGTGTYEQYF.

The CDR3 here is CATLAGAYNEQFF. The CDR3 region has the DNA TGTGCCACCTTAGCGGGAGCTTACAATGAGCAGTTCTTC. V is TRBV28 and J is TRBJ2-1, with 9 bases that match TRBD2. J gave up 4 bases and V 10 bases, and 5 bases lay outside the gene matches. This CDR3 has 13 amino acids. CDR1 is MDHEN, CDR2 SYDVKM, per germline.

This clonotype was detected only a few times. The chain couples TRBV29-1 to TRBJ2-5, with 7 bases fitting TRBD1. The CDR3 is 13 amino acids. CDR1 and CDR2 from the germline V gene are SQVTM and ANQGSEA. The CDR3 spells CSCGGSRGETQYF. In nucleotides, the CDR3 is TGCAGTTGTGGCGGGTCCAGGGGGGAGACCCAGTACTTC.

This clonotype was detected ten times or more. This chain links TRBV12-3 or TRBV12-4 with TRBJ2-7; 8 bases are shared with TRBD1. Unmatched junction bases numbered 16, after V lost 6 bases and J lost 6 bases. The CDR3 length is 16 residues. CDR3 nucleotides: TGTGCCAGCAGGCCTCCCCCCGGACAGGGAAGGGTCGAGCAGTACTTC. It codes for CASRPPPGQGRVEQYF.

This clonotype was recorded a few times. CDR3 DNA sequence: TGTGCCAGCAGTGAACCGTATGGCTACGAGCAGTACTTC. This codes for CASSEPYGYEQYF. V and J are TRBV2 and TRBJ2-7; no definite D call. Trimming left V 2 bases short and J 3 bases short, with 8 bases between. Per germline, CDR1 SNHLY and CDR2 FYNNEI. This CDR3 is 13 amino acids long.

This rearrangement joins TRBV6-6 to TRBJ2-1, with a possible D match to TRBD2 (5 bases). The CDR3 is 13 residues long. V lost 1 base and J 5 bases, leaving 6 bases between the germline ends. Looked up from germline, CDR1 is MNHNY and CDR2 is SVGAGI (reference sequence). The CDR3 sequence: CASSYLRDNEQFF. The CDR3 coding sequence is TGTGCCAGCAGTTACTTGAGGGACAATGAGCAGTTCTTC.

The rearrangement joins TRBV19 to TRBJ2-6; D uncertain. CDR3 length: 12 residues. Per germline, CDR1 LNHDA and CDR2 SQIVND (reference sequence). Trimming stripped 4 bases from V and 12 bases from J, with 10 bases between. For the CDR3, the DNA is TGTGCCAGTAGTACGGAATTCCGCGTCCTGACTTTC. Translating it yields CASSTEFRVLTF.

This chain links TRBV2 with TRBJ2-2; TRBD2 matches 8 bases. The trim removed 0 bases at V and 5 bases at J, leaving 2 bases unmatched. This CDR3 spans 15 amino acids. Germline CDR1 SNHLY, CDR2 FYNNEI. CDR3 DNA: TGTGCCAGCAGTGAAGCCCAGCGGGAGACCGGGGAGCTGTTTTTT. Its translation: CASSEAQRETGELFF. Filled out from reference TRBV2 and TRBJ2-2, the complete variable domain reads EPEVTQTPSHQVTQMGQEVILRCVPISNHLYFYWYRQILGQKVEFLVSFYNNEISEKSEIFDDQFSVERPDGSNFTLKIRSTKLEDSAMYFCASSEAQRETGELFFGEGSRLTVL.

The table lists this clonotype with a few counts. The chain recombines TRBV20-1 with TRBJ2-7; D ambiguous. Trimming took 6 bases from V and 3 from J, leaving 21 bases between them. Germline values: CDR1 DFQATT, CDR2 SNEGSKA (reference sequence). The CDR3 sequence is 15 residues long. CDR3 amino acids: CSATIDSLYHYEQYF. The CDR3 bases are TGCAGTGCCACAATAGACTCCTTATACCACTACGAGCAGTACTTC.

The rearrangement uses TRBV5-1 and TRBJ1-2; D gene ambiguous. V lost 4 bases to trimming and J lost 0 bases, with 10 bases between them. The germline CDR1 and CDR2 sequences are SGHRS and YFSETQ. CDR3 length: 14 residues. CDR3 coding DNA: TGCGCCAGCAGCCCCGCAACAGCTAACTATGGCTACACCTTC. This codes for CASSPATANYGYTF.

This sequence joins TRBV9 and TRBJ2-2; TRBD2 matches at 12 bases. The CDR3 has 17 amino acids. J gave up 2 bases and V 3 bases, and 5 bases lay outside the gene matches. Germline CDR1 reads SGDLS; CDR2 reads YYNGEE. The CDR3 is CASSAGLAGLNTGELFF. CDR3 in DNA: TGTGCCAGCAGCGCAGGACTAGCGGGATTAAACACCGGGGAGCTGTTTTTT.

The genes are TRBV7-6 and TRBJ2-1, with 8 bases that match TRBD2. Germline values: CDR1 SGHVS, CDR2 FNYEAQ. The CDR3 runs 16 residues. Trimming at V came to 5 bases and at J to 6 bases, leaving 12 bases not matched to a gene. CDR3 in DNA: TGTGCCAGCAGCCCCGGGACTAGTAGATCTTTCAATGAGCAGTTCTTC. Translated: CASSPGTSRSFNEQFF.

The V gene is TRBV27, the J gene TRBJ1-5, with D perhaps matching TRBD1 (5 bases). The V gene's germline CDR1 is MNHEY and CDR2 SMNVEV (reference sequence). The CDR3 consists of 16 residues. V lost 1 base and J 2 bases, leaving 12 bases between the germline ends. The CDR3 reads CASSLFGGGGNQPQHF. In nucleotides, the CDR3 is TGTGCCAGCAGTTTATTCGGGGGGGGAGGCAATCAGCCCCAGCATTTT.